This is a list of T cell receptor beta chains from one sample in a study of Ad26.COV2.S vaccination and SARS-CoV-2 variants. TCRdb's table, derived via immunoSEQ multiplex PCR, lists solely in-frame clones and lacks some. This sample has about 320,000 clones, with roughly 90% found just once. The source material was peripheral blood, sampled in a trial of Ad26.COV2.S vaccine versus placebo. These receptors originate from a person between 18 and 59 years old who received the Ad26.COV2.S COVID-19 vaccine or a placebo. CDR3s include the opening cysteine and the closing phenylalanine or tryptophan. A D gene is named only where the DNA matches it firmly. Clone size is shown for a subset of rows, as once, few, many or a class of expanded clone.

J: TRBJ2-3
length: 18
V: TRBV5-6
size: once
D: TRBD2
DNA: TGTGCCAGCAGCTTGGCCCAAGATGGCGGGGGGAGCACAGATACGCAGTATTTT
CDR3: CASSLAQDGGGSTDTQYF

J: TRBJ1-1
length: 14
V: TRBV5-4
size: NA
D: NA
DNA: TGTGCCAGCAGCTTGGAACAGGGGAACACTGAAGCTTTCTTT
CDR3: CASSLEQGNTEAFF

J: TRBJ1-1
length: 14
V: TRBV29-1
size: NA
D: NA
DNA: TGCAGCGTTGTTCCCGGGACAATGAACACTGAAGCTTTCTTT
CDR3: CSVVPGTMNTEAFF

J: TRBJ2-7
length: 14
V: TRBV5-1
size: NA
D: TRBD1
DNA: TGCGCCAGCAGCCTTGGGACAGCGGCCTACGAGCAGTACTTC
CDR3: CASSLGTAAYEQYF

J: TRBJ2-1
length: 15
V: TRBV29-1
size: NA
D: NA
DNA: TGCAGCGTTTTCGTTGTCCGCGACGAGGCCGGGGAGCAGTTCTTC
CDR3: CSVFVVRDEAGEQFF

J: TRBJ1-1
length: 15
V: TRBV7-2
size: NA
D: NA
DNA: TGTGCCAGCAGCTTAGGTGGCAGTCAAAACACTGAAGCTTTCTTT
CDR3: CASSLGGSQNTEAFF

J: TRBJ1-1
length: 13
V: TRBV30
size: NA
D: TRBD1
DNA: TGTGCCTGGACCGGACAGGGAGGCACTGAAGCTTTCTTT
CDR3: CAWTGQGGTEAFF

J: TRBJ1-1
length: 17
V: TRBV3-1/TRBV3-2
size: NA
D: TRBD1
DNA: TGTGCCAGCAGCCCAGCCCCGGACAGGGAAAGGAACACTGAAGCTTTCTTT
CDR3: CASSPAPDRERNTEAFF

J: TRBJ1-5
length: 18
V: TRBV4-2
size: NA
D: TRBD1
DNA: TGTGCCAGCAGCCCAGGACAGGGGAAGACTTATAGCAATCAGCCCCAGCATTTT
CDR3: CASSPGQGKTYSNQPQHF

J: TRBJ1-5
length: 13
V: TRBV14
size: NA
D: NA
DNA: TGTGCCAGCAGCCAAGGTCCCAATCAGCCCCAGCATTTT
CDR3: CASSQGPNQPQHF

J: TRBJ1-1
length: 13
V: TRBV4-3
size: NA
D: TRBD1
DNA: TGCGCCAGCAGAGGGGACAGGGGCACTGAAGCTTTCTTT
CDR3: CASRGDRGTEAFF

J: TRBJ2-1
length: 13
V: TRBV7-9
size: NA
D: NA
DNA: TGTGCCAGCAGCTTAGTGCGGAACAATGAGCAGTTCTTC
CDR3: CASSLVRNNEQFF

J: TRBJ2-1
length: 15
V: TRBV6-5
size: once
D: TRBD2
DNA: TGTGCCAGCAGCCTTTACTCGCCGGGGGGGAATGAGCAGTTCTTC
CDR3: CASSLYSPGGNEQFF

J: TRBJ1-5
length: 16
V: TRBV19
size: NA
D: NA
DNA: TGTGCCAGTAGTCGCCCCGGGGTCAGGGTCGGCCAGCCCCAGCATTTT
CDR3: CASSRPGVRVGQPQHF

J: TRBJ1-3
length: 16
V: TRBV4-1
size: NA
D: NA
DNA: TGCGCCAGCAGCCGTCAAAGTACTCGGGGCGGAAACACCATATATTTT
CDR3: CASSRQSTRGGNTIYF

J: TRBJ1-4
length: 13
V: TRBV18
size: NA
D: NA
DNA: TGTGCCAGCTCACCGGGACTTGGTGAAAAACTGTTTTTT
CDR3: CASSPGLGEKLFF

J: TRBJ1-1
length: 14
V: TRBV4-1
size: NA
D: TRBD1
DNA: TGCGCCAGCAGCCAACCGGGACAGGGTACTGAAGCTTTCTTT
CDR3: CASSQPGQGTEAFF

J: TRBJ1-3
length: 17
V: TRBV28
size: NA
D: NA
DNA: TGTGCCAGCAGTTTATATCTAACAGTGAGCTCTGGAAACACCATATATTTT
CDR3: CASSLYLTVSSGNTIYF

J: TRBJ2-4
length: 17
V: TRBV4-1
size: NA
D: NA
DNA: TGCGCCAGCAGCCAGCTCTCGGGCACTCTAGCCAAAAACATTCAGTACTTC
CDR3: CASSQLSGTLAKNIQYF

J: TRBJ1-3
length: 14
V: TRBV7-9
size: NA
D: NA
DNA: TGTGCCAGCAGCTTGGAACAGGCCGGGGGAACCATATATTTT
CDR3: CASSLEQAGGTIYF

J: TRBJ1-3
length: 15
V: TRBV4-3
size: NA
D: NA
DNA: TGCGCCAGCAGCCAAGATCCAGGGTCTGGAAACACCATATATTTT
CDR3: CASSQDPGSGNTIYF

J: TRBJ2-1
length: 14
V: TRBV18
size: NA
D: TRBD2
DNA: TGTGCCAGCTCTCGGACTAGCGACGGCAATGAGCAGTTCTTC
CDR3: CASSRTSDGNEQFF

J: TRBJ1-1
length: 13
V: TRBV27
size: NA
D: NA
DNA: TGTGCCAGCCTCGGGACACTGAACACTGAAGCTTTCTTT
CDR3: CASLGTLNTEAFF

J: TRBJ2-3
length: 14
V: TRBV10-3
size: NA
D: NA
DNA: TGTGCCATCAGTGAGTCGGTCGCGTTAGATACGCAGTATTTT
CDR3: CAISESVALDTQYF

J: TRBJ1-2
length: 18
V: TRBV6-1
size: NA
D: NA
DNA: TGTGCCAGCAGTGAAGTTTCGGGGAAGTGGCAGGGAGTAGGAGGCTACACCTTC
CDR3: CASSEVSGKWQGVGGYTF

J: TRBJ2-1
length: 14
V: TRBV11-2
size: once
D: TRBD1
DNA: TGTGCCAGCAGCTCTTCGGACAGGTTAAGTGAGCAGTTCTTC
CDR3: CASSSSDRLSEQFF

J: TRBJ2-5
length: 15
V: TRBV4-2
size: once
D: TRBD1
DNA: TGTGCCAGCAGCCTTACAGGGGCCATTCAAGAGACCCAGTACTTC
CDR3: CASSLTGAIQETQYF

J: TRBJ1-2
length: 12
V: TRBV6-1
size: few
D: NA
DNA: TGTGCCAGCATGATAGGGGCGCAAGGCTACACCTTC
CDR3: CASMIGAQGYTF

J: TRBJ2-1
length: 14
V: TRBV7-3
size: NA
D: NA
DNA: TGTGCCAGCAGCTTAGATCCTGGGGCGGGTGAGCAGTTCTTC
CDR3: CASSLDPGAGEQFF

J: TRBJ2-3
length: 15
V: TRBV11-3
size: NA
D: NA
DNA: TGTGCCAGCAGCTTAGATCAAGCAGCAGCAGATACGCAGTATTTT
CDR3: CASSLDQAAADTQYF

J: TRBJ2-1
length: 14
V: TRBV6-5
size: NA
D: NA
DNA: TGTGCCAGCAGCCCCCTCGGGGGTTACAATGAGCAGTTCTTC
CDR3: CASSPLGGYNEQFF

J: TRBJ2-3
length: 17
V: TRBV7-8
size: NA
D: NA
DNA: TGTGCCAGCAGCTTATTGGTACCGAGATCCAGCACAGATACGCAGTATTTT
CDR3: CASSLLVPRSSTDTQYF

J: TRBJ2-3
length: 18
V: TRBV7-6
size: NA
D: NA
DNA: TGTGCCAGCAGCTTAGCCAGGTCTTCACTATCTAGCACAGATACGCAGTATTTT
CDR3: CASSLARSSLSSTDTQYF

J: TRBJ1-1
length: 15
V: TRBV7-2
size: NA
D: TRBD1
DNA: TGTGCCAGCAGCTTAGGCAGGGGGTGGAACACTGAAGCTTTCTTT
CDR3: CASSLGRGWNTEAFF

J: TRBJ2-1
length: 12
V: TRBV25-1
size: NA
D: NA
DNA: TGTGCCAGCAGTGAACCCTACAATGAGCAGTTCTTC
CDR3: CASSEPYNEQFF